The rows below give T cell receptor beta chains drawn from one sample of a study of T cell responses to AZD1222 COVID-19 vaccine. The data were produced by immunoSEQ multiplex PCR, yet TCRdb's version contains in-frame clones alone and is incomplete. The table records over 45,000 clones, 70% to 90% of them present only once. The sequencing here drew on peripheral blood, taken on day 0 of AZD1222 vaccination. All receptors come from an adult in good health. The CDR3 runs from the conserved cysteine through the conserved F or W. The D gene is left open where the match is weak. Size values are once, few and many counts, or a class for expanded clones, and some rows have none.

d_call	v_call	clone_size	j_call	cdr3_aa	cdr3_nt
NA	TRBV28	NA	TRBJ1-1	CASSLFQGRGAFF	TGTGCCAGCAGTTTATTTCAGGGGAGGGGGGCTTTCTTT
NA	TRBV11-2	once	TRBJ2-7	CASSLGAGFSYEQYF	TGTGCCAGCAGCTTAGGGGCAGGGTTCTCCTACGAGCAGTACTTC
TRBD1	TRBV9	NA	TRBJ2-5	CASSAPPGQGLETQYF	TGTGCCAGCAGCGCTCCCCCGGGACAGGGGCTGGAGACCCAGTACTTC
NA	TRBV19	NA	TRBJ1-5	CASSHRVSSNQPQHF	TGTGCCAGTAGCCACAGGGTTTCTAGCAATCAGCCCCAGCATTTT
NA	TRBV13	NA	TRBJ2-2	CASSPQRSFTGELFF	TGTGCCAGCAGCCCACAGCGGAGTTTCACCGGGGAGCTGTTTTTT
NA	TRBV29-1	NA	TRBJ2-1	CSVIYTPAGRGTNEQFF	TGCAGCGTTATATACACTCCCGCGGGACGAGGGACCAATGAGCAGTTCTTC
TRBD1	TRBV29-1	few	TRBJ1-2	CSAVKQGAGYGYTF	TGCAGCGCAGTAAAACAGGGGGCGGGCTATGGCTACACCTTC
NA	TRBV6-5	NA	TRBJ2-7	CASRPGHPPTEQYF	TGTGCCAGCAGGCCGGGACATCCTCCTACGGAGCAGTACTTC
NA	TRBV6-5	NA	TRBJ2-1	CVSTKSYNEQFF	TGTGTTTCGACAAAATCCTACAATGAGCAGTTCTTC
NA	TRBV6-5	NA	TRBJ1-4	CASSSPRQGTTELFF	TGTGCCAGCAGCTCCCCCCGGCAGGGGACGACCGAACTGTTTTTT
NA	TRBV3-1/TRBV3-2	NA	TRBJ2-5	CASSQSRGGTETQYF	TGTGCCAGCAGCCAATCAAGGGGCGGAACGGAGACCCAGTACTTC
TRBD2	TRBV5-4	NA	TRBJ2-2	CASRPGLAANTGELFF	TGTGCCAGCAGGCCGGGACTAGCGGCGAACACCGGGGAGCTGTTTTTT